This TCR beta chain was obtained from a study of blood T cell repertoires in COVID-19. Study-wide background: From T cells, B-cell-depleted T cells, or PBMCs came the material, which was cDNA or gDNA.

Participants were aged about 18 to 90 years from around 26 US areas. This clone was counted at least ten times. Repertoires were generated with immunoSEQ multiplex PCR, while TCRdb's copy carries only in-frame clones and drops some. The sample lists over 150,000 clones; 75% to 90% were seen once. V gave up 1 base and J gave up 1 base, with 3 bases separating them. Per germline, CDR1 MNHEY and CDR2 SMNVEV (reference sequence). This CDR3 is built from 13 residues. This clonotype was sampled from a middle-aged man who had recovered from COVID-19. The chain is built from TRBV27 and TRBJ2-3; unclear D gene. Sample: PBMCs or T cells enriched from blood (not recorded which). CDR3 region: CASSLWRTDTQYF. The CDR3 DNA sequence: TGTGCCAGCAGTTTATGGCGCACAGATACGCAGTATTTT.